This TCR beta chain was profiled in a study of sequential checkpoint blockade in melanoma. Whole-study context: TCRβ was sequenced from DNA of about 96 pretreatment tumors. After nivolumab or ipilimumab alone, over 20 patients had week-13 rebiopsies.

As for treatment: randomized to nivolumab then ipilimumab (arm A) or the reverse (arm B). The repertoire was sequenced with immunoSEQ multiplex PCR; TCRdb's copy has only in-frame clones and lacks some. Of about 5,000 clones in the sample, more than 25% were seen once. Study findings and constraints: Patients with week-13 increases in T-cell fraction and clonality benefited about 30 times more often.

On this clone: No antigen is known for it.

This TCR was sampled from a human donor with melanoma. Specimen: tumor tissue (inferred from file names), collected from a patient given nivolumab and ipilimumab in sequence.

The CDR3 DNA reads as TGTGCCAGCAGTGAAGAGAGGCTAAGCAATCAGCCCCAGCATTTT. As protein: CASSEERLSNQPQHF. The rearrangement uses TRBV6-1 and TRBJ1-5; D call uncertain. The CDR3 loop spans 15 amino acids. CDR1 and CDR2 from the germline V gene are MNHNS and SASEGT. V shed 1 base and J shed 1 base, with 8 bases lying between them.